This paragraph reports one TCR beta chain. These data originate in a study of shared clonotypes between healthy human individuals. As handled by the study authors: ImmunoSEQ supplied junction-only sequences lacking quality scores, so filtering was different. The method was immunoSEQ multiplex PCR; TCRdb's version includes in-frame clones alone and lacks a portion of them. V and J calls and clone size are copied from that table; D and trimming were computed from the DNA. The sample has some 1,100,000 clones, about 80% seen once. CDR1 and CDR2 (germline): SGHRS, YFSETQ. V shed 2 bases and J 3 bases; nucleotides not matched to a gene: 2. The CDR3 totals 14 residues.

The gene calls are TRBV5-1 and TRBJ2-7; 10 bases map to TRBD1. Sequenced material: memory CD4+ T cells from PBMCs. Subset denoted: CD45RA-negative fraction. This TCR derives from a man between 18 and 35 years old in good health. Some clones in this sample may be carry-over from other donors' samples. Here the CDR3 reads CASSFRTGGYEQYF. The DNA for the CDR3 is TGCGCCAGCAGCTTTAGGACAGGGGGCTACGAGCAGTACTTC. Full variable domain (rest looked up from reference TRBV5-1 and TRBJ2-7): KAGVTQTPRYLIKTRGQQVTLSCSPISGHRSVSWYQQTPGQGLQFLFEYFSETQRNKGNFPGRFSGRQFSNSRSEMNVSTLELGDSALYLCASSFRTGGYEQYFGPGTRLTVT.